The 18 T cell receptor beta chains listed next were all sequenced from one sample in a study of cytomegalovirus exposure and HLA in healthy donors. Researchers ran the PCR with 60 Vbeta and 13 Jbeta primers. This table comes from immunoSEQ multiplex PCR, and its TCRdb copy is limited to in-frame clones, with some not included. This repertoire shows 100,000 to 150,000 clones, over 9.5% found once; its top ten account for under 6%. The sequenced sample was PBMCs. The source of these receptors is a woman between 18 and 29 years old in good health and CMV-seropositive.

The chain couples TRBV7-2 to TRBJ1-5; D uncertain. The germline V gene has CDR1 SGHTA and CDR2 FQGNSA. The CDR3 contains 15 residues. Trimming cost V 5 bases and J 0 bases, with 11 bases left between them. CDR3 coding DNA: TGTGCCAGCAGCGTAGGTGTTTATAGCAATCAGCCCCAGCATTTT. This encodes CASSVGVYSNQPQHF.

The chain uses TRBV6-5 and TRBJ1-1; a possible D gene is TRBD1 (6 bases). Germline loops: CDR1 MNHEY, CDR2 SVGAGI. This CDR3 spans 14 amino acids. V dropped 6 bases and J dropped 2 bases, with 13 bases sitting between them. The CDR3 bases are TGTGCCAGCAGGAGAACAGGGTTAAACACTGAAGCTTTCTTT. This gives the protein CASRRTGLNTEAFF.

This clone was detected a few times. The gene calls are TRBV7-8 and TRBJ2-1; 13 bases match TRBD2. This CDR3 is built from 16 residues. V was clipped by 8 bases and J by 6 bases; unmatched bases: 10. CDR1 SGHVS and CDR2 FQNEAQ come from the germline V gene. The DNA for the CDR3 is TGTGCCAGCCGGACTAGCGGGAGAACGACAAGCAATGAGCAGTTCTTC. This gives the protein CASRTSGRTTSNEQFF.

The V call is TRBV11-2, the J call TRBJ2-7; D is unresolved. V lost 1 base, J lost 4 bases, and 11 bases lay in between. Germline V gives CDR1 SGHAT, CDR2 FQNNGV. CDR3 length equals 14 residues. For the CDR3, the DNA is TGTGCCAGCAGCTTAGGGTCCCAGGTTTACGAGCAGTACTTC. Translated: CASSLGSQVYEQYF.

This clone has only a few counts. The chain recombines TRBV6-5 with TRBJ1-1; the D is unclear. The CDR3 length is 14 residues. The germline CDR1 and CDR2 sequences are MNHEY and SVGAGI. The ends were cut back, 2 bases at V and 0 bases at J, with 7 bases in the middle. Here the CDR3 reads CASSYGVLNTEAFF. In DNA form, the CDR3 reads TGTGCCAGCAGTTACGGAGTGCTGAACACTGAAGCTTTCTTT.

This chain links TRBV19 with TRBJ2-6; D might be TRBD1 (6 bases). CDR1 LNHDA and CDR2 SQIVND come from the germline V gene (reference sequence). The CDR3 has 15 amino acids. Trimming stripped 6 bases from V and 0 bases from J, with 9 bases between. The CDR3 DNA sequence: TGTGCCAGTAGCTACAGGGACTCTGGGGCCAACGTCCTGACTTTC. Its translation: CASSYRDSGANVLTF.

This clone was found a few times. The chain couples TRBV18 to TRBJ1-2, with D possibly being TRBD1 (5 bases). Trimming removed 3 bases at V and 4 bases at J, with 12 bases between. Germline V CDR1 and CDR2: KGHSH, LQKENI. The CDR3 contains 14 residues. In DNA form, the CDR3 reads TGTGCCAGCTCACCCGTGGGGGAGGGCTATGGCTACACCTTC. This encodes CASSPVGEGYGYTF.

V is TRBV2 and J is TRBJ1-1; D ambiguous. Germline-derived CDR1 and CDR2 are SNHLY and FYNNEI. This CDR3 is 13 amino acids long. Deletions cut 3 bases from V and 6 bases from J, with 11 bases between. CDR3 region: CASSDGIPPEAFF. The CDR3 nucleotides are TGTGCCAGCAGTGACGGGATCCCTCCTGAAGCTTTCTTT.

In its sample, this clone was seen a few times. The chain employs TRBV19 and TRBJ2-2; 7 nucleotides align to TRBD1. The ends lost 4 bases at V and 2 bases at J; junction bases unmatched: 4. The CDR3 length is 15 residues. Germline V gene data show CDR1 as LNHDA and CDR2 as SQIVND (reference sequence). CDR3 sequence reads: CASSTDRVNTGELFF. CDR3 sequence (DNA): TGTGCCAGTAGTACTGACAGGGTTAACACCGGGGAGCTGTTTTTT. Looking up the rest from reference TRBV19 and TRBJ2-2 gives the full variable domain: DGGITQSPKYLFRKEGQNVTLSCEQNLNHDAMYWYRQDPGQGLRLIYYSQIVNDFQKGDIAEGYSVSREKKESFPLTVTSAQKNPTAFYLCASSTDRVNTGELFFGEGSRLTVL.

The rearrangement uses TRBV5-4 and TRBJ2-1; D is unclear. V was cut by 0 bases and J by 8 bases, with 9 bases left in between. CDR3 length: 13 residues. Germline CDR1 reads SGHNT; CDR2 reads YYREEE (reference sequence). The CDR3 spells CASSLVPVDEQFF. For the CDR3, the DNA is TGTGCCAGCAGCTTGGTCCCTGTAGATGAGCAGTTCTTC.

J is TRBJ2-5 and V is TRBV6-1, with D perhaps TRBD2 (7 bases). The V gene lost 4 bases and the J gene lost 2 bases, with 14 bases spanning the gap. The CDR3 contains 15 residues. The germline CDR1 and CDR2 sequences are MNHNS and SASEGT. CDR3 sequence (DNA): TGTGCCAGCAGTGTTTGGGGAGGGGGGCAAGAGACCCAGTACTTC. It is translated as CASSVWGGGQETQYF.

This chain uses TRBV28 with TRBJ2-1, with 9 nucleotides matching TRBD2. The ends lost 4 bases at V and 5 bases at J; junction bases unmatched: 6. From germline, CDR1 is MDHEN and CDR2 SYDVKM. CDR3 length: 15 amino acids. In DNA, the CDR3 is TGTGCCAGCAGTTCAAGGGTAGCGGGGGACAATGAGCAGTTCTTC. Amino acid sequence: CASSSRVAGDNEQFF.

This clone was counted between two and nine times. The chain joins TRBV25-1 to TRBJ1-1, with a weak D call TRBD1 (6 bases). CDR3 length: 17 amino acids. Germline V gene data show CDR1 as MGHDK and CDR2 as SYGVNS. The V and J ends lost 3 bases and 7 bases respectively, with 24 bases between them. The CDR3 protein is CASSEGIIRDTNGEAFF. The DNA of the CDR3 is TGTGCCAGCAGTGAGGGCATAATTCGGGACACCAATGGTGAAGCTTTCTTT.

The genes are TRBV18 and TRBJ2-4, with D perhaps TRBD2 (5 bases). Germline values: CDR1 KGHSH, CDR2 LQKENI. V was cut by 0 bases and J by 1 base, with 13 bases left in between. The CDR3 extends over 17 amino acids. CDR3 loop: CASSPPSGIQAKNIQYF. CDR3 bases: TGTGCCAGCTCACCACCGTCGGGGATCCAGGCCAAAAACATTCAGTACTTC.

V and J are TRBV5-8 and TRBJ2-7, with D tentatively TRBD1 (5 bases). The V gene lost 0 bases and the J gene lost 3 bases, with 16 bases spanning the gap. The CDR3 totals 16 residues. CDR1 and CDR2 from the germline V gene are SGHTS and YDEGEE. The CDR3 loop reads CASSLGGGVRGYEQYF. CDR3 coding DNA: TGTGCCAGCAGCTTGGGGGGCGGAGTAAGGGGCTACGAGCAGTACTTC.

The CDR3 coding sequence is TGTGCTAGTGGTTTGCTAGCGGGATACGAGCAGTACTTC. This sequence encodes CASGLLAGYEQYF. This chain uses TRBV12-5 with TRBJ2-7, with 9 nucleotides matching TRBD2. Trimming at V came to 2 bases and at J to 4 bases, leaving 0 bases not matched to a gene. The CDR3 runs to 13 residues. CDR1 is LGHNT and CDR2 is FRNRAP in the germline V gene.

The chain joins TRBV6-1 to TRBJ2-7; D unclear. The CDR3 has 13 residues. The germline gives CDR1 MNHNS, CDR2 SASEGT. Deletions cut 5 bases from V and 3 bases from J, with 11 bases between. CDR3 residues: CASSRHTYYEQYF. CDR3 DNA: TGTGCCAGCAGTAGACACACCTACTACGAGCAGTACTTC.

CDR3 residues: CASSLRGIEQFF. In DNA form, the CDR3 reads TGTGCCAGCAGTTTAAGAGGAATTGAGCAGTTCTTC. V is TRBV28 and J is TRBJ2-1; D is unresolved. CDR1 and CDR2 from the germline V gene are MDHEN and SYDVKM. The CDR3 extends over 12 amino acids. V was trimmed by 2 bases and J by 9 bases, leaving 8 bases between them.